This T cell receptor beta chain was sequenced in a study of blood T cell repertoires in COVID-19. Study at large: Samples came from the United States, Italy and Spain, spanning acute and convalescent COVID-19.

The CDR3 loop spans 11 amino acids. Researchers sorted participants into cohorts using their self-reported clinical history. Profiling relied on immunoSEQ multiplex PCR, and the TCRdb table lists in-frame clones only, not all of them. The table shows more than 450,000 clones, with about nine tenths occurring only once. V and J are TRBV23-1 and TRBJ2-7, with a possible D match to TRBD2 (5 bases). TRBV23-1 is classed as an ORF, of uncertain function. The specimen was PBMCs or T cells enriched from blood (not recorded which). The source is a woman between 18 and 30 years old who had recovered from COVID-19. The DNA for the CDR3 is TGCGCATTCCCGGGGTCCTACGAGCAGTACTTC. Protein sequence: CAFPGSYEQYF.